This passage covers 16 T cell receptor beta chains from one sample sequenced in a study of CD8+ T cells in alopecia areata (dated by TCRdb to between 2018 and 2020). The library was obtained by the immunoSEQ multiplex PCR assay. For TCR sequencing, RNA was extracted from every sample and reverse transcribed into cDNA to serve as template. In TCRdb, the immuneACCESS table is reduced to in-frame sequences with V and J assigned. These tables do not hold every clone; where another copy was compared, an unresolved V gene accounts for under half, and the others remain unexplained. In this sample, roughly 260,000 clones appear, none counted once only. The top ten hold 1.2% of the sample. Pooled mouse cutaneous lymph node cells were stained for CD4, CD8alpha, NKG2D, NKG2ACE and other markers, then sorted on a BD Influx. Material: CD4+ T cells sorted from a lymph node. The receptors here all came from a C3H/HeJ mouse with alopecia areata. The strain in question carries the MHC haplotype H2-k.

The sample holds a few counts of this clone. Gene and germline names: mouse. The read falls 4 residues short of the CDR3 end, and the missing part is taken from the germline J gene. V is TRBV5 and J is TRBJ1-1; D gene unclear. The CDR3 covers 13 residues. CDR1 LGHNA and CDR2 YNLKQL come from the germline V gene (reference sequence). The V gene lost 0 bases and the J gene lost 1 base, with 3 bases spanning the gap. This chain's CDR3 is CASSQEVNTEVFF. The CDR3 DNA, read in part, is TGTGCCAGCAGCCAAGAGGTGAACACA.

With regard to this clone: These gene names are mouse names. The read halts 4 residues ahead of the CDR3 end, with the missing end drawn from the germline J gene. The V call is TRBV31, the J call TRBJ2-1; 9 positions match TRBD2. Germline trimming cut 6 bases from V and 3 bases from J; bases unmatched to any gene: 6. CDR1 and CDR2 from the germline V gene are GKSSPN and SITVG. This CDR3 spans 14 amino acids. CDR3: CACPWGGVYAEQFF. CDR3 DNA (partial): TGTGCCTGTCCCTGGGGGGGGGTCTATGCT. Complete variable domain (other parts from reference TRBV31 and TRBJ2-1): AQTIHQWPVAEIKAVGSPLSLGCTIKGKSSPNLYWYWQATGGTLQQLFYSITVGQVESVVQLNLSASRPKDDQFILSTEKLLLSHSGFYLCACPWGGVYAEQFFGPGTRLTVL.

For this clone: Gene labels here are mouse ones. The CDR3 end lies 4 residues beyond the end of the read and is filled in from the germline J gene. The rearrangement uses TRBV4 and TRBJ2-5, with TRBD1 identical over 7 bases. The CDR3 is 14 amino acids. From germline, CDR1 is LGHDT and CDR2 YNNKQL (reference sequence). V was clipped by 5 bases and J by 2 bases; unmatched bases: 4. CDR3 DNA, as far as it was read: TGTGCCAGCAGCCCCCGGGACAGCCAAGAC. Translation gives CASSPRDSQD. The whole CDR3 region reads CASSPRDSQDTQYF.

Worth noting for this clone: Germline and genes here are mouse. The CDR3 is CTCSAVGRDEQYF. CDR3 DNA, as far as it was read: TGCACCTGCAGTGCAGTGGGCAGGGAT. The V gene is TRBV1, the J gene TRBJ2-7, with D possibly being TRBD1 (5 bases). The sequenced fragment ends 4 residues before the CDR3 boundary, so the rest is inferred from the germline J gene. The germline V gene has CDR1 NSQYPW and CDR2 LRSPGD (reference sequence). This CDR3 comprises 13 residues.

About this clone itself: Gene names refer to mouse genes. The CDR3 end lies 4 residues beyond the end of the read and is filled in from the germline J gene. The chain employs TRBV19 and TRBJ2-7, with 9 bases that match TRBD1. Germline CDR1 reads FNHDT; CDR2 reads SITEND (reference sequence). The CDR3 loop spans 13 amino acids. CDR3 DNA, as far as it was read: TGTGCCAGCAGTAACAGGGGGCCTTAT. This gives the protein CASSNRGPY. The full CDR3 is CASSNRGPYEQYF.

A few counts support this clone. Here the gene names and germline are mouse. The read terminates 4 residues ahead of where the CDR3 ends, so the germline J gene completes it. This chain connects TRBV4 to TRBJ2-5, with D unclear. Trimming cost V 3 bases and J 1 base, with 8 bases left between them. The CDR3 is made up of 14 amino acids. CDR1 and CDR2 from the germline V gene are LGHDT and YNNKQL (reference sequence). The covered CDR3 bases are TGTGCCAGCAGCTACGGCTGGTACCAAGAC. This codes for CASSYGWYQD. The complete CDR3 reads CASSYGWYQDTQYF. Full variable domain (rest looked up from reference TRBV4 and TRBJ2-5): ETAVFQTPNYHVTQVGNEVSFNCKQTLGHDTMYWYKQDSKKLLKIMFSYNNKQLIVNETVPRRFSPQSSDKAHLNLRIKSVEPEDSAVYLCASSYGWYQDTQYFGPGTRLLVL.

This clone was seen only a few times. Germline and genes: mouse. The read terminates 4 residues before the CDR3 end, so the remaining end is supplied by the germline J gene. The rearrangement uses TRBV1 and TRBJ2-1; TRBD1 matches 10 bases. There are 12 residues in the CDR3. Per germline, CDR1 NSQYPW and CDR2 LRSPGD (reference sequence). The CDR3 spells CTCLGQGAEQFF. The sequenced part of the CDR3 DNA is TGCACCTGCTTGGGACAGGGGGCT.

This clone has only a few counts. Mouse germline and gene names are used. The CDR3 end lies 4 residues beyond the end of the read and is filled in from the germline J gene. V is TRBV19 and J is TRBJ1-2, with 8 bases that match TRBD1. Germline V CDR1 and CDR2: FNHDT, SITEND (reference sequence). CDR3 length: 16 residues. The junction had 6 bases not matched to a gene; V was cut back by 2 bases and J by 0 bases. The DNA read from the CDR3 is TGTGCCAGCAGTATCACCGGGACAGGCACAAACTCC. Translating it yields CASSITGTGTNS. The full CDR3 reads CASSITGTGTNSDYTF.

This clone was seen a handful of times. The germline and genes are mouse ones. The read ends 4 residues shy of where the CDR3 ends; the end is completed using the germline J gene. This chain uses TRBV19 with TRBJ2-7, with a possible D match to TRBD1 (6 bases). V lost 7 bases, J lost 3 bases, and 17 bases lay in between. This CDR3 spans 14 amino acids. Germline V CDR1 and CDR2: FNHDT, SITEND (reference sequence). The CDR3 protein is CASHPARDNYEQYF. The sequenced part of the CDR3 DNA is TGTGCCAGCCACCCAGCCCGGGACAACTAT.

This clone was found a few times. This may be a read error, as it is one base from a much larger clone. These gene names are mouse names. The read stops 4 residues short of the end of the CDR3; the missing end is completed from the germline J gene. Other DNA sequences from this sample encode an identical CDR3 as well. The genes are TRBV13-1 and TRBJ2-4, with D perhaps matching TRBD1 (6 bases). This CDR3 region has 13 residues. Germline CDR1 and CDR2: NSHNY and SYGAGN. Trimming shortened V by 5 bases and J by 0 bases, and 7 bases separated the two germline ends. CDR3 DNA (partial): TGTGCCAGCAGGGACAGTAGTCAAAAC. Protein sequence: CASRDSSQN. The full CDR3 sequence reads CASRDSSQNTLYF.

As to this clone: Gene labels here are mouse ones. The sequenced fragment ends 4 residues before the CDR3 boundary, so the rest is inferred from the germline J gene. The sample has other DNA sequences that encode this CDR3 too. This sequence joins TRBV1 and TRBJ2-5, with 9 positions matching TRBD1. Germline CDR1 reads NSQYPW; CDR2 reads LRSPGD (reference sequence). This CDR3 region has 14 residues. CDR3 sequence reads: CTCSAGTGVDTQYF. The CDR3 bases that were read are TGCACCTGCAGTGCAGGGACAGGGGTAGAC. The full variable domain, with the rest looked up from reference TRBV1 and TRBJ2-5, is VTLLEQNPRWRLVPRGQAVNLRCILKNSQYPWMSWYQQDLQKQLQWLFTLRSPGDKEVKSLPGADYLATRVTDTELRLQVANMSQGRTLYCTCSAGTGVDTQYFGPGTRLLVL.

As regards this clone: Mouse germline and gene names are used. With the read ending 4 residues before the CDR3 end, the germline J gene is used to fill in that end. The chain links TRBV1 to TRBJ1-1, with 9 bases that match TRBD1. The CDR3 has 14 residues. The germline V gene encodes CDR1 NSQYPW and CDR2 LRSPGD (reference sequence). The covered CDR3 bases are TGCACCTGCAGTCCCCGGGACAGGGAAGAA. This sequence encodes CTCSPRDREE. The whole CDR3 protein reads CTCSPRDREEEVFF.

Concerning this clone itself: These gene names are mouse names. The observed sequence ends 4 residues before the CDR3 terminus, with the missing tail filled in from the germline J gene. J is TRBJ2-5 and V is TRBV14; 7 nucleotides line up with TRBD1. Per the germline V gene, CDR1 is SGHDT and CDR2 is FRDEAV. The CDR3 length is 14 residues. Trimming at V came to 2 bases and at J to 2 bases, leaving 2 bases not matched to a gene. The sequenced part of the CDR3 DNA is TGTGCCAGCAGTTTGACAGGGCTCCAAGAC. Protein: CASSLTGLQD. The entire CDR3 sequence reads CASSLTGLQDTQYF.

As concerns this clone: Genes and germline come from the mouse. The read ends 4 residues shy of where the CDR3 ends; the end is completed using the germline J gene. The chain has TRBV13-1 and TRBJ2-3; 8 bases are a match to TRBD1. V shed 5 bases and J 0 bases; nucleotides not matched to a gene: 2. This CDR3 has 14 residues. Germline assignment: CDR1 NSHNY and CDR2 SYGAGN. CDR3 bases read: TGTGCCAGCAGGACAGGGGCTAGTGCAGAA. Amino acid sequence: CASRTGASAE. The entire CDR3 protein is CASRTGASAETLYF.

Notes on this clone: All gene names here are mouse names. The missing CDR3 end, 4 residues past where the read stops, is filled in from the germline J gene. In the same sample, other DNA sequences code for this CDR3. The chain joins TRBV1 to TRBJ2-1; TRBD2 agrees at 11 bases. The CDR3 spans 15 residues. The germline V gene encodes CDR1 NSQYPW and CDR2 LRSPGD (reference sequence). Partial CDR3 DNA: TGCACCTGCAGTGCGGGACTGGGGGAGGGGGCT. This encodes CTCSAGLGEGA. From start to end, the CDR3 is CTCSAGLGEGAEQFF.

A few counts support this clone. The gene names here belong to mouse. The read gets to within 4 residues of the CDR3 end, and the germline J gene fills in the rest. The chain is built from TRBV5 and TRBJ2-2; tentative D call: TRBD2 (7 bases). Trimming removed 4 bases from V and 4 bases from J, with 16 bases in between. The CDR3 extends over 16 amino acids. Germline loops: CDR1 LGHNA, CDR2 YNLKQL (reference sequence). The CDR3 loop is CASSPPGGAGTGQLYF. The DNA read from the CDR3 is TGTGCCAGCAGCCCCCCTGGGGGCGCAGGCACCGGG.